This T cell receptor beta chain was documented in a study of T cell repertoires in cytomegalovirus infection. Study-wide results and limits: The study found HLA-C-restricted CMV-specific TCR beta clonotypes dominating the ex vivo response.

TCRdb ran MiXCR on the reads and lists one entry per CDR3 protein. Of around 230,000 distinct CDR3 sequences listed, approximately 38% are singletons. Germline V lookup: CDR1 SGHAT, CDR2 FQNNGV. CDR3 length: 16 amino acids. J gave up 8 bases and V 0 bases, and 8 bases lay outside the gene matches. A note on this clonotype: What it recognizes is unknown.

This sequence originates from a human donor in good health (CMV status not recorded). Some clones in this sample may be carry-over from other donors' samples. The chain couples TRBV11-2 to TRBJ1-2; TRBD1 aligns across 11 bases. The material sequenced was CD8+ T cells from cultured PBMCs, taken from culture after CMV antigen stimulation. The CDR3 loop is CASSLDGRDRGKGYTF. In DNA, the CDR3 is TGTGCCAGCAGCTTAGATGGTCGGGACAGGGGGAAAGGCTACACCTTC.